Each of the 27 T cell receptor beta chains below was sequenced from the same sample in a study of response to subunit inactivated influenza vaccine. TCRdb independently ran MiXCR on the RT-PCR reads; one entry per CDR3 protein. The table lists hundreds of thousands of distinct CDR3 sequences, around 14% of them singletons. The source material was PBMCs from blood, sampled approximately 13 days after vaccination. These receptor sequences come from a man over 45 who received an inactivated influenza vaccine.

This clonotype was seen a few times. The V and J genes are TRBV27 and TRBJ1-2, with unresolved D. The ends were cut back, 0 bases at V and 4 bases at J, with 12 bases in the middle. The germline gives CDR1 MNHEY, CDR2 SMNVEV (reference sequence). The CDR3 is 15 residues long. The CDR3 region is CASSLSSSALYGYTF. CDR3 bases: TGTGCCAGCAGTTTATCTTCCAGTGCCCTCTATGGCTACACCTTC.

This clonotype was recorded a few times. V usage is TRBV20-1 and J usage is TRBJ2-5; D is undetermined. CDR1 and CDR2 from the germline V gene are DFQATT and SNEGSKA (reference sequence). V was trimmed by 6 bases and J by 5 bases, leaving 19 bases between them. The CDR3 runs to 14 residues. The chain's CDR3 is CSAVGRQSRETQYF. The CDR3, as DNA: TGCAGTGCCGTTGGCCGGCAAAGTAGGGAGACCCAGTACTTC.

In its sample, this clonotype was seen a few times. The CDR3 DNA sequence: TGTGCCAGCAGCCGATACGGGGATGGGCAGCCCCAGCATTTT. Translating it yields CASSRYGDGQPQHF. This chain joins TRBV5-6 and TRBJ1-5; D call uncertain. V was cut by 4 bases and J by 7 bases, with 15 bases left in between. This CDR3 comprises 14 residues. The germline gives CDR1 SGHDT, CDR2 YYEEEE.

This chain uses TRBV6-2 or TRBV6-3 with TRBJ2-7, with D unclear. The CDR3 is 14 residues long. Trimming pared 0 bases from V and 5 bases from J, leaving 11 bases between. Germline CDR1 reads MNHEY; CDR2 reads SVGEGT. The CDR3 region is CASSYSSGGHEQYF. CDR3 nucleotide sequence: TGTGCCAGCAGTTACTCGTCCGGCGGCCACGAGCAGTACTTC.

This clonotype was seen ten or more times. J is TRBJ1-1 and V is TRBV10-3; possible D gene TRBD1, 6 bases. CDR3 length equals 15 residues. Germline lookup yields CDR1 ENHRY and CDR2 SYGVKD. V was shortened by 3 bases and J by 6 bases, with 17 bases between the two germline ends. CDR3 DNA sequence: TGTGCCATCAGTGATGGTGCAGGGGCAGGCGCTGAAGCTTTCTTT. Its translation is CAISDGAGAGAEAFF.

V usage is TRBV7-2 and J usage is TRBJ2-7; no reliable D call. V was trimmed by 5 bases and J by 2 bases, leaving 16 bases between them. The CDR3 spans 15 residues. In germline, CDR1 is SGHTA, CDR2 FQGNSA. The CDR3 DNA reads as TGTGCCAGCAGCGCAGCCGGGTCCCGTCCCTACGAGCAGTACTTC. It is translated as CASSAAGSRPYEQYF. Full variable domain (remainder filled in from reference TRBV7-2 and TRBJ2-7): GAGVSQSPSNKVTEKGKDVELRCDPISGHTALYWYRQSLGQGLEFLIYFQGNSAPDKSGLPSDRFSAERTGGSVSTLTIQRTQQEDSAVYLCASSAAGSRPYEQYFGPGTRLTVT.

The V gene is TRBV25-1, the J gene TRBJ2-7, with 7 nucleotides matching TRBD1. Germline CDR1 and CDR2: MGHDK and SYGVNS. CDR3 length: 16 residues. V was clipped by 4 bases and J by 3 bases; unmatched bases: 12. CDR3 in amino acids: CASSAPGQKEYYEQYF. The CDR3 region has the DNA TGTGCCAGCAGTGCCCCGGGACAGAAAGAATACTACGAGCAGTACTTC.

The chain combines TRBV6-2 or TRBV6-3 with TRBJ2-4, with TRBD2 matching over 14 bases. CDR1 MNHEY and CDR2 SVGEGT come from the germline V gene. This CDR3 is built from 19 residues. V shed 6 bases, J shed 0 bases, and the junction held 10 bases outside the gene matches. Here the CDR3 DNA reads TGTGCCAGCAGCCACCGGACTAGCGGGGGGATACTAGCCAAAAACATTCAGTACTTC. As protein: CASSHRTSGGILAKNIQYF.

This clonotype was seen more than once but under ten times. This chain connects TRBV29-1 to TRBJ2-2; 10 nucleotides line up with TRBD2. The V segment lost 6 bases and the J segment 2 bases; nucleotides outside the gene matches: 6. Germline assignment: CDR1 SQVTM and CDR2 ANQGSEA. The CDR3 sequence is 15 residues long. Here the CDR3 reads CSVDASGGNTGELFF. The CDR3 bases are TGCAGCGTCGATGCTAGCGGGGGAAACACCGGGGAGCTGTTTTTT.

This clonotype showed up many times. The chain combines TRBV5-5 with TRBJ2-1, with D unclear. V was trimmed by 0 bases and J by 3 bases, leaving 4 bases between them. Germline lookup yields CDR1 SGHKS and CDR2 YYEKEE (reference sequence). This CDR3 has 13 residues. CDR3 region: CASSLEIYNEQFF. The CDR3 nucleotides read TGTGCCAGCAGCTTGGAAATCTACAATGAGCAGTTCTTC.

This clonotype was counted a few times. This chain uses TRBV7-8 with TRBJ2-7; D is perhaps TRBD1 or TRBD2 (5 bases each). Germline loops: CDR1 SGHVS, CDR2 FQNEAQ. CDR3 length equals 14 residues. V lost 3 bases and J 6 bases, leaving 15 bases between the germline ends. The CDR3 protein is CASSFGTARSEQYF. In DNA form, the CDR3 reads TGTGCCAGCAGCTTCGGGACGGCGCGATCCGAGCAGTACTTC.

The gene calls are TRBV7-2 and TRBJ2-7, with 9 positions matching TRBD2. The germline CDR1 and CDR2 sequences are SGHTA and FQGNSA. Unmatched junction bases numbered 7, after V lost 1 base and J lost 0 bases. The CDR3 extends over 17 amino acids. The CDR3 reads CASSLVRGRVSSYEQYF. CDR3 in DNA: TGTGCCAGCAGCTTAGTACGCGGGAGGGTAAGCTCCTACGAGCAGTACTTC.

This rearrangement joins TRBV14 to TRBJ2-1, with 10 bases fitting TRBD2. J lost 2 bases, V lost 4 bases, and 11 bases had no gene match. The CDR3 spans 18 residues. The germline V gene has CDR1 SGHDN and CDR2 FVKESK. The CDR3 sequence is CASSPQGLAGVTYNEQFF. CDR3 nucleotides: TGTGCCAGCAGCCCCCAGGGGCTAGCGGGGGTCACCTACAATGAGCAGTTCTTC.

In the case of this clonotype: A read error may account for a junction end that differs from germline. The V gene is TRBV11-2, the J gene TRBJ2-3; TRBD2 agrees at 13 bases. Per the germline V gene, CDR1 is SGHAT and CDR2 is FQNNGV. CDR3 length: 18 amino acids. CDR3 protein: CVSSGGTSGVKFTDTQYF. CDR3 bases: TGTGTCAGCAGCGGCGGGACTAGCGGGGTGAAGTTCACAGATACGCAGTATTTT.

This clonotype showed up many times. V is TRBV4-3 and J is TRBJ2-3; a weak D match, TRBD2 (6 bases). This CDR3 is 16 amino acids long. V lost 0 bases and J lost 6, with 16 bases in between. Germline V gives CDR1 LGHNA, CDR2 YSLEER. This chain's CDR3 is CASSQDFHAGPDTQYF. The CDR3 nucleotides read TGCGCCAGCAGCCAAGATTTTCATGCGGGACCGGATACGCAGTATTTT.

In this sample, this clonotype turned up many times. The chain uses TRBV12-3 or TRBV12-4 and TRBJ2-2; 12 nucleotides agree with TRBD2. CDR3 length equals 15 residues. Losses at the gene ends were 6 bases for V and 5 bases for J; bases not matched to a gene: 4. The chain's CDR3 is CASSASGRGTGELFF. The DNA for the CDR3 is TGTGCCAGCAGCGCTAGCGGGAGGGGGACCGGGGAGCTGTTTTTT.

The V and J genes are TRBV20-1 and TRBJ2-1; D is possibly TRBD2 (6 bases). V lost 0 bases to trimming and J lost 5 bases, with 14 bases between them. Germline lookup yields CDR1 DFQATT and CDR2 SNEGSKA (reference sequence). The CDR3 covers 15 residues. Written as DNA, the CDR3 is TGCAGTGCTAGAGATGTCCGGGGGAGTAACAATGAGCAGTTCTTC. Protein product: CSARDVRGSNNEQFF.

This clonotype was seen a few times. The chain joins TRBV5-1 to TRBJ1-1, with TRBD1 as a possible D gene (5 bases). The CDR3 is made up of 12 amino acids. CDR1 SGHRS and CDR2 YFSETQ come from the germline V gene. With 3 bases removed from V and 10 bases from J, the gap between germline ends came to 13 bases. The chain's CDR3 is CASSSEGLSAFF. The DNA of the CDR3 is TGCGCCAGCAGCTCCGAGGGGCTCTCAGCTTTCTTT.

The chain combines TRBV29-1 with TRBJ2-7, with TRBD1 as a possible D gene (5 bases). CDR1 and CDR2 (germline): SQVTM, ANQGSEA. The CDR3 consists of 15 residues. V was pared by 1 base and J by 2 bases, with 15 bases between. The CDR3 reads CSVEGGIGRAYEQYF. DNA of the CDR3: TGCAGCGTTGAAGGAGGTATCGGCAGGGCCTACGAGCAGTACTTC.

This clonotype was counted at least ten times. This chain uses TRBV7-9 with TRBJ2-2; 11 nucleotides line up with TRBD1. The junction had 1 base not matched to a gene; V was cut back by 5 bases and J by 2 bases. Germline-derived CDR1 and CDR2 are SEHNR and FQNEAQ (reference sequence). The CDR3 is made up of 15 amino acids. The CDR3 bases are TGTGCCAGCAGCCGGACAGGGGGCAACACCGGGGAGCTGTTTTTT. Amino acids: CASSRTGGNTGELFF.

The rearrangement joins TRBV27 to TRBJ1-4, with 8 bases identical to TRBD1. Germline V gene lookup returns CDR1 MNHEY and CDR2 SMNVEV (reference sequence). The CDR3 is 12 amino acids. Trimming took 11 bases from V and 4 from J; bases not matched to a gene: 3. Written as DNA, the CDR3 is TGTGCCTCCGGACAGGGTAATGAAAAACTGTTTTTT. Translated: CASGQGNEKLFF.

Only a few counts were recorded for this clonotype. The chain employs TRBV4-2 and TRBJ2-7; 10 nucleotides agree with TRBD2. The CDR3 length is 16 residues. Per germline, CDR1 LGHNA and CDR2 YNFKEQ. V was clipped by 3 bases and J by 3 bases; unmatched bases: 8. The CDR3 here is CASSQGSGRSSYEQYF. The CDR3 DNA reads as TGTGCCAGCAGCCAGGGTAGCGGGAGGAGCAGCTACGAGCAGTACTTC.

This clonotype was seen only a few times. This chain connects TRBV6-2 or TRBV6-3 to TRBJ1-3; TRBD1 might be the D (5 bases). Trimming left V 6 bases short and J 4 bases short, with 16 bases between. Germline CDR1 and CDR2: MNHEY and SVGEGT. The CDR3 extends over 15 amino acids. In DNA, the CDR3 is TGTGCCAGCAGGCCAACCGGGACGTTCGGAAACACCATATATTTT. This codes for CASRPTGTFGNTIYF.

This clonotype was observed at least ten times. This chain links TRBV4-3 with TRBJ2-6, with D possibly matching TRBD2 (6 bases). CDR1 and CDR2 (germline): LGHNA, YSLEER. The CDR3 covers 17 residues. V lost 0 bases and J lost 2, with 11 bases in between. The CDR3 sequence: CASSQEIPGAGANVLTF. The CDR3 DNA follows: TGCGCCAGCAGCCAAGAAATTCCGGGGGCTGGGGCCAACGTCCTGACTTTC.

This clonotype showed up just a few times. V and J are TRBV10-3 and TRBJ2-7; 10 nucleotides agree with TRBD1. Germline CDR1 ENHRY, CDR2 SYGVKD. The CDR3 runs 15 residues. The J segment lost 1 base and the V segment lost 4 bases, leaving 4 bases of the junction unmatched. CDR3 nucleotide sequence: TGTGCCATCAGTGCCGGGACAGGGGCTTCCTACGAGCAGTACTTC. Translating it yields CAISAGTGASYEQYF.

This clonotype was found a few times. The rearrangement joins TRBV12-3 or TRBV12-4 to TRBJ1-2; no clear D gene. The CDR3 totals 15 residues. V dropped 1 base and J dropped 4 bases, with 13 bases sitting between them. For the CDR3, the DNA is TGTGCCAGCAGTTTAGGAATCGGCAGAAGCTATGGCTACACCTTC. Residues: CASSLGIGRSYGYTF.

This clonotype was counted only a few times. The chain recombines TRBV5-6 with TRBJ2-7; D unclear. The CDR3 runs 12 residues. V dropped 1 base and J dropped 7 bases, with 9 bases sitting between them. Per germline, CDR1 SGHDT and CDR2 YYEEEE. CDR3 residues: CASSLTRTEQYF. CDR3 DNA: TGTGCCAGCAGCTTGACCCGGACGGAGCAGTACTTC.